Following are 32 T cell receptor beta chains from one sample sequenced in a study of T cells in Graves' hyperthyroidism and ophthalmopathy. Template material for amplifying TCR beta CDR3 regions consisted of RNA transcripts. The HTBI primer set was used in a first-round RT-PCR of the TCR CDR3. Each CDR3 protein is one row after TCRdb ran MiXCR on the multiplex PCR reads. This sample has some 300,000 distinct CDR3 sequences, with roughly a fifth found just once. The sequenced sample was blood. The receptor source for this set is a man between 45 and 60 years old with Graves' ophthalmopathy.

This clonotype was counted many times. This rearrangement joins TRBV20-1 to TRBJ2-7; 9 bases fit TRBD2. Trimming at V came to 1 base and at J to 2 bases, leaving 6 bases not matched to a gene. Germline lookup yields CDR1 DFQATT and CDR2 SNEGSKA (reference sequence). The CDR3 runs 15 residues. The CDR3 DNA is TGCAGTGCTAGAGGGGGACTAGCTCCGCCCTACGAGCAGTACTTC. This translates into CSARGGLAPPYEQYF.

This clonotype was seen a few times. This chain uses TRBV6-1 with TRBJ1-3, with a possible D match to TRBD1 (6 bases). The CDR3 is made up of 17 amino acids. V was trimmed by 6 bases and J by 0 bases, leaving 18 bases between them. The germline V gene encodes CDR1 MNHNS and CDR2 SASEGT. CDR3 protein: CASRQYRDIGSGNTIYF. The CDR3 coding sequence is TGTGCCAGCAGACAGTATCGGGACATTGGCTCTGGAAACACCATATATTTT.

This clonotype was found many times. This chain links TRBV3-1 with TRBJ2-7; no reliable D call. Trimming took 4 bases from V and 0 from J, leaving 10 bases between them. CDR1 LGHDT and CDR2 YNNKEL come from the germline V gene (reference sequence). The CDR3 is 14 residues long. The CDR3 loop reads CASSLRTASYEQYF. The CDR3 coding sequence is TGTGCCAGCAGCCTTAGGACCGCCTCCTACGAGCAGTACTTC.

This clonotype has a count of ten or more. The genes are TRBV9 and TRBJ2-3; D is unclear. Trimming removed 0 bases from V and 2 bases from J, with 13 bases in between. There are 16 residues in the CDR3. The germline V gene encodes CDR1 SGDLS and CDR2 YYNGEE. CDR3 in DNA: TGTGCCAGCAGCGTAGAAGATGGGGTATTCACAGATACGCAGTATTTT. It specifies CASSVEDGVFTDTQYF. The variable domain in full, with the rest retrieved from reference TRBV9 and TRBJ2-3, is DSGVTQTPKHLITATGQRVTLRCSPRSGDLSVYWYQQSLDQGLQFLIQYYNGEERAKGNILERFSAQQFPDLHSELNLSSLELGDSALYFCASSVEDGVFTDTQYFGPGTRLTVL.

This clonotype occurred a few times. The CDR3 region has the DNA TGTGCCACCGGGCCAACAGGGCGTTTGGATACGCAGTATTTT. As protein: CATGPTGRLDTQYF. The chain joins TRBV24-1 to TRBJ2-3, with TRBD1 as a possible D gene (6 bases). V was trimmed by 9 bases and J by 6 bases, leaving 18 bases between them. CDR1 and CDR2 from the germline V gene are KGHDR and SFDVKD. The CDR3 spans 14 residues.

This clonotype was seen many times. The J gene is TRBJ1-2, the V gene TRBV5-1; D is possibly TRBD1 (5 bases). The CDR3 covers 15 residues. Germline CDR1 SGHRS, CDR2 YFSETQ. Trimming took off 0 bases at V and 0 bases at J, with 9 bases between the two ends. Here the CDR3 DNA reads TGCGCCAGCAGCTTGGGCGCGACAGCTAACTATGGCTACACCTTC. This gives the protein CASSLGATANYGYTF.

This clonotype occurred a few times. The chain recombines TRBV5-1 with TRBJ2-7; 9 nucleotides line up with TRBD1. Germline CDR1 and CDR2: SGHRS and YFSETQ. The CDR3 totals 14 residues. V lost 2 bases to trimming and J lost 5 bases; unmatched junction nucleotides: 5. In DNA, the CDR3 is TGCGCCAGCAGCTTTGACAGGGGGTCGGACGAGCAGTACTTC. Translation: CASSFDRGSDEQYF.

This clonotype was seen a handful of times. J is TRBJ1-1 and V is TRBV9, with D unresolved. V was clipped by 4 bases and J by 1 base, with 11 bases between them. The CDR3 extends over 14 amino acids. Germline-derived CDR1 and CDR2 are SGDLS and YYNGEE. CDR3 protein: CASSSRLSNTEAFF. The CDR3 region has the DNA TGTGCCAGCAGCTCTCGACTTTCGAACACTGAAGCTTTCTTT.

This clonotype showed up many times. This chain uses TRBV12-3 or TRBV12-4 with TRBJ2-1; 9 nucleotides agree with TRBD2. The CDR3 totals 14 residues. Trimming at V came to 7 bases and at J to 10 bases, leaving 11 bases not matched to a gene. As DNA, the CDR3 is TGTGCCAGCACCCCGTGGCGGGAGGGGAGGGAGCAGTTCTTC. Translated: CASTPWREGREQFF.

The J gene is TRBJ2-7, the V gene TRBV6-1; no reliable D call. CDR1 and CDR2 (germline): MNHNS, SASEGT. This CDR3 is 11 amino acids long. Trimming stripped 4 bases from V and 4 bases from J, with 5 bases between. CDR3 protein: CASSAKYEQYF. The CDR3 DNA follows: TGTGCCAGCAGTGCGAAATACGAGCAGTACTTC.

V and J are TRBV28 and TRBJ2-7, with a possible D match to TRBD2 (5 bases). This CDR3 region has 14 residues. V gave up 2 bases and J gave up 7 bases, with 15 bases separating them. The germline V gene has CDR1 MDHEN and CDR2 SYDVKM. The CDR3 nucleotides read TGTGCCAGCAGTTTACATCTACCCCCGGGGGAGCAGTACTTC. The encoded protein is CASSLHLPPGEQYF. The full variable domain, completed using reference TRBV28 and TRBJ2-7, is DVKVTQSSRYLVKRTGEKVFLECVQDMDHENMFWYRQDPGLGLRLIYFSYDVKMKEKGDIPEGYSVSREKKERFSLILESASTNQTSMYLCASSLHLPPGEQYFGPGTRLTVT.

This clonotype has at least ten counts. The chain joins TRBV3-1 to TRBJ2-5; TRBD1 agrees at 8 bases. The CDR3 spans 16 residues. Germline trimming cut 0 bases from V and 2 bases from J; bases unmatched to any gene: 5. Germline loops: CDR1 LGHDT, CDR2 YNNKEL (reference sequence). The CDR3 loop is CASSQEGDRYQETQYF. CDR3 bases: TGTGCCAGCAGCCAAGAGGGGGACAGGTATCAAGAGACCCAGTACTTC.

The chain links TRBV3-1 to TRBJ1-5; D is uncertain. V lost 0 bases and J lost 3, with 6 bases in between. The CDR3 sequence is 14 residues long. Germline V CDR1 and CDR2: LGHDT, YNNKEL (reference sequence). The CDR3 loop is CASSQDRNNQPQHF. Written as DNA, the CDR3 is TGTGCCAGCAGCCAAGATAGGAACAATCAGCCCCAGCATTTT. The variable domain in full, completed from reference TRBV3-1 and TRBJ1-5, reads DTAVSQTPKYLVTQMGNDKSIKCEQNLGHDTMYWYKQDSKKFLKIMFSYNNKELIINETVPNRFSPKSPDKAHLNLHINSLELGDSAVYFCASSQDRNNQPQHFGDGTRLSIL.

Ten or more counts support this clonotype. At one end the junction does not follow the germline gene, possibly because of a read error. The rearrangement joins TRBV12-3 or TRBV12-4 to TRBJ2-2; 7 bases are shared with TRBD2. The CDR3 has 14 amino acids. Here the CDR3 reads CASSLGGGVGELFF. CDR3 sequence (DNA): TGTGCAAGCAGTTTGGGGGGGGGGGTGGGGGAGCTGTTTTTT.

This clonotype has more than one count but fewer than ten. This chain connects TRBV27 to TRBJ2-1, with D hard to call. The length of the CDR3 is 14 residues. Germline assignment: CDR1 MNHEY and CDR2 SMNVEV (reference sequence). V shed 7 bases and J shed 0 bases, with 10 bases lying between them. For the CDR3, the DNA is TGTGCCAGCATACCGACGAGCTCCTACAATGAGCAGTTCTTC. It translates to CASIPTSSYNEQFF.

With regard to this clonotype: With a much larger clone just one base away, this may be a read error. V is TRBV2 and J is TRBJ1-1, with no clear D. Germline values: CDR1 SNHLY, CDR2 FYNNEI. This CDR3 is 14 amino acids long. The DNA of the CDR3 is TGTGCCAGCAGTGGACGGTCGGTGAACACTGAAACTTTCTTT. Translation: CASSGRSVNTETFF.

V gene TRBV5-1 combines with J gene TRBJ1-4; 8 nucleotides match TRBD1. The CDR3 is made up of 15 amino acids. Per the germline V gene, CDR1 is SGHRS and CDR2 is YFSETQ. Trimming removed 0 bases from V and 8 bases from J; junction bases left unmatched: 6. CDR3: CASSLAGTGGEKLFF. Here the CDR3 DNA reads TGCGCCAGCAGCTTGGCGGGGACAGGTGGGGAAAAACTGTTTTTT.

The chain is built from TRBV28 and TRBJ2-7, with 7 bases lining up with TRBD2. With V trimmed by 0 bases and J by 2 bases, 4 bases remained unmatched. The CDR3 covers 15 residues. Germline CDR1 and CDR2: MDHEN and SYDVKM. In DNA, the CDR3 is TGTGCCAGCAGTTTATGGGGTAGCGGGCCCTACGAGCAGTACTTC. Its protein product is CASSLWGSGPYEQYF.

This clonotype was counted a few times. This chain connects TRBV6-5 to TRBJ2-7, with 7 positions matching TRBD1. The CDR3 loop spans 19 amino acids. V shed 1 base, J shed 0 bases, and the junction held 15 bases outside the gene matches. The V gene's germline CDR1 is MNHEY and CDR2 SVGAGI. The CDR3 bases are TGTGCCAGCAGTTACTTCTCGGGACAGCCTCTCCGAGGCTCCTACGAGCAGTACTTC. Translating gives CASSYFSGQPLRGSYEQYF.

On this clonotype: A much larger clone differs by one base, so this may be a read error. This chain uses TRBV5-1 with TRBJ2-2; D perhaps matches TRBD2 (5 bases). CDR3 length equals 14 residues. Germline CDR1 is SGHRS and CDR2 is YFSETQ. The CDR3 loop reads CASSLDPGRRELVF. DNA of the CDR3: TGCGCCAGCAGCTTGGACCCCGGACGAAGGGAGCTGGTTTTT.

The CDR3 loop is CASSSRTGGLETQYF. CDR3 coding DNA: TGCGCCAGCAGCTCCCGGACAGGGGGCTTAGAGACCCAGTACTTC. V usage is TRBV5-1 and J usage is TRBJ2-5; TRBD1 agrees at 11 bases. The CDR3 is 15 residues long. V lost 3 bases, J lost 4 bases, and 5 bases stayed unmatched. Germline CDR1 is SGHRS and CDR2 is YFSETQ.

This clonotype was observed a few times. The chain couples TRBV28 to TRBJ1-1; D perhaps matches TRBD1 (6 bases). Per the germline V gene, CDR1 is MDHEN and CDR2 is SYDVKM. The CDR3 is made up of 15 amino acids. Trimming stripped 9 bases from V and 2 bases from J, with 19 bases between. CDR3 in DNA: TGTGCCAGTCAACCCGGACGGGGGACAAACACTGAAGCTTTCTTT. This encodes CASQPGRGTNTEAFF.

In its sample, this clonotype was seen a few times. The rearrangement uses TRBV18 and TRBJ2-7, with TRBD2 matching 7 bases. Germline lookup yields CDR1 KGHSH and CDR2 LQKENI. The CDR3 totals 14 residues. Losses at the gene ends were 6 bases for V and 6 bases for J; bases not matched to a gene: 11. CDR3 sequence: CASSATAGETEQYF. The CDR3 DNA sequence: TGTGCCAGCTCTGCCACGGCGGGAGAAACCGAGCAGTACTTC.

The rearrangement links TRBV6-1 to TRBJ1-2; D uncertain. Germline V CDR1 and CDR2: MNHNS, SASEGT. V lost 1 base, J lost 7 bases, and 7 bases lay in between. The CDR3 runs 12 residues. CDR3 loop: CASSEGLRGYTF. The CDR3 DNA sequence: TGTGCCAGCAGTGAAGGACTCCGTGGCTACACCTTC.

The rearrangement links TRBV10-1 to TRBJ2-2, with 7 bases aligning to TRBD1. The junction had 7 bases not matched to a gene; V was cut back by 8 bases and J by 1 base. Germline CDR1 and CDR2: WNHNN and SYGVQD (reference sequence). This CDR3 comprises 15 residues. The CDR3 loop is CASVGQVGNTGELFF. DNA of the CDR3: TGCGCCAGCGTTGGACAGGTTGGGAACACCGGGGAGCTGTTTTTT.

The chain couples TRBV29-1 to TRBJ2-3; D is possibly TRBD1 or TRBD2 (5 bases each). Per the germline V gene, CDR1 is SQVTM and CDR2 is ANQGSEA. The CDR3 contains 13 residues. V was pared by 3 bases and J by 0 bases, with 7 bases between. CDR3 nucleotide sequence: TGCAGCGTTGACAGGGAGAGCACAGATACGCAGTATTTT. Its translation: CSVDRESTDTQYF.

The sample holds a few counts of this clonotype. V gene TRBV2 combines with J gene TRBJ2-5, with D perhaps matching TRBD1 or TRBD2 (5 bases each). Germline CDR1 SNHLY, CDR2 FYNNEI. The length of the CDR3 is 14 residues. Trimming removed 6 bases at V and 2 bases at J, with 13 bases between. CDR3 sequence reads: CASRATRGQETQYF. The CDR3 DNA sequence: TGTGCCAGCAGAGCCACTAGGGGACAAGAGACCCAGTACTTC.

This clonotype was observed at least ten times. The rearrangement links TRBV30 to TRBJ1-2, with D possibly being TRBD1 (5 bases). CDR1 and CDR2 (germline): GTSNPN, SVGIG (reference sequence). The CDR3 loop spans 14 amino acids. V was trimmed by 2 bases and J by 8 bases, leaving 18 bases between them. The CDR3 DNA sequence: TGTGCCTGGAGTTCCCAGGGAAACGGAGTGGGCTACACCTTC. As protein: CAWSSQGNGVGYTF.

The chain joins TRBV20-1 to TRBJ2-1, with 9 bases aligning to TRBD2. Germline trimming cut 1 base from V and 7 bases from J; bases unmatched to any gene: 14. CDR3 length: 17 residues. In germline, CDR1 is DFQATT, CDR2 SNEGSKA (reference sequence). In DNA form, the CDR3 reads TGCAGTGCTAGAGTGAGCGGGAGGTTACCCTTTGGGAATGAGCAGTTCTTC. It codes for CSARVSGRLPFGNEQFF.

The chain combines TRBV11-2 with TRBJ1-6, with D perhaps matching TRBD1 (5 bases). The V gene's germline CDR1 is SGHAT and CDR2 FQNNGV. The CDR3 is made up of 15 amino acids. Between the trimmed V and J ends, which lost 5 bases and 8 bases, there was a span of 16 bases. The CDR3 loop reads CASSHDSLRDSPLHF. CDR3 DNA: TGTGCCAGCAGCCATGACAGTTTGAGGGATTCACCCCTCCACTTT. Looking up the rest from reference TRBV11-2 and TRBJ1-6 gives the full variable domain: EAGVAQSPRYKIIEKRQSVAFWCNPISGHATLYWYQQILGQGPKLLIQFQNNGVVDDSQLPKDRFSAERLKGVDSTLKIQPAKLEDSAVYLCASSHDSLRDSPLHFGNGTRLTVT.

The V and J genes are TRBV10-2 and TRBJ1-2; 9 nucleotides match TRBD1. CDR1 is WSHSY, CDR2 SAAADI, per germline. This CDR3 region has 14 residues. V gave up 1 base and J gave up 4 bases; unmatched junction bases: 1. The CDR3 region is CASSELTGGYGYTF. The CDR3 nucleotides read TGCGCCAGCAGTGAGTTGACAGGGGGCTATGGCTACACCTTC.

This clonotype was seen a few times. The chain uses TRBV5-1 and TRBJ2-7; D may be TRBD2 (5 bases). Germline-derived CDR1 and CDR2 are SGHRS and YFSETQ. The CDR3 consists of 13 residues. Trimming shortened V by 2 bases and J by 4 bases, and 10 bases separated the two germline ends. The CDR3 sequence is CASSFGSGYEQYF. DNA of the CDR3: TGCGCCAGCAGCTTCGGGTCGGGATACGAGCAGTACTTC.